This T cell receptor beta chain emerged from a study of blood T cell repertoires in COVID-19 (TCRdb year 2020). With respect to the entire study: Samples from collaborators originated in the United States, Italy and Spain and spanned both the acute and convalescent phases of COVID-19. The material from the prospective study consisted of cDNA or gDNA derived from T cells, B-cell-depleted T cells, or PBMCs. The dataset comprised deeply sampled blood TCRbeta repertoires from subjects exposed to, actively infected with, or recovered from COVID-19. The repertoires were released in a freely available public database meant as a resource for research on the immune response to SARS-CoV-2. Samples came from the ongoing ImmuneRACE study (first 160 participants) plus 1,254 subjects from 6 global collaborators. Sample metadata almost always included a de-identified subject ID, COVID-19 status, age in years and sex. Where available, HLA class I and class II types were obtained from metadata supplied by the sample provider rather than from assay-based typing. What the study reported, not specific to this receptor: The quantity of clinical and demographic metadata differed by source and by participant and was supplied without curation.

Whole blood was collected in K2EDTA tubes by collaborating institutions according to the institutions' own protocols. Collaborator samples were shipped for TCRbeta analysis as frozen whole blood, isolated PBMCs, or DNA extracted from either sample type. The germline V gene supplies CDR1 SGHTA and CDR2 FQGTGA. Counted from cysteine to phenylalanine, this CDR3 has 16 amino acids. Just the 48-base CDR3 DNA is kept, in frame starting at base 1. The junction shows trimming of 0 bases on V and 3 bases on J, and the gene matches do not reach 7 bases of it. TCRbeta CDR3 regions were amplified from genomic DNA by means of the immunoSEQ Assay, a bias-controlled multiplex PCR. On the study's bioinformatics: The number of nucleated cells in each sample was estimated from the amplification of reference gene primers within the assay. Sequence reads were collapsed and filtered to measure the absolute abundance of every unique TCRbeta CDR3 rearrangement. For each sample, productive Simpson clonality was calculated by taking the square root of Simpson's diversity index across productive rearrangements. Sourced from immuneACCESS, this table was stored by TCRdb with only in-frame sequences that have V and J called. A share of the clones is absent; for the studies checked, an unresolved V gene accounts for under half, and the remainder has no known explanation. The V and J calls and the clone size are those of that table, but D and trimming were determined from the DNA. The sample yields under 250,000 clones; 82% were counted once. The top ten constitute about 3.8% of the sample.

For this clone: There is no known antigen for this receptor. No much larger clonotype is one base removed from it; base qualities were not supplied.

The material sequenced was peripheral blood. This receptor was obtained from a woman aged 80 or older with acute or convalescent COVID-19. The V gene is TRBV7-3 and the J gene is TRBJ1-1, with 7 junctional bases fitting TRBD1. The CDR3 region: CASSLTADRAHTEAFF. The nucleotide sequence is TGTGCCAGCAGCTTAACGGCCGACAGGGCGCACACTGAAGCTTTCTTT. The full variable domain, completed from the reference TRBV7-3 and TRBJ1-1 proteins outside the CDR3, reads GAGVSQTPSNKVTEKGKYVELRCDPISGHTALYWYRQSLGQGPEFLIYFQGTGAADDSGLPNDRFFAVRPEGSVSTLKIQRTERGDSAVYLCASSLTADRAHTEAFFGQGTRLTVV.